In its sample, the clone carrying this T cell receptor beta chain was seen many times. Antigen: not known. These data originate in a study of T-cell reconstitution after alpha-beta-depleted transplantation in children. Unique molecular identifiers were incorporated when the TCRbeta library was constructed. TCRdb fed the PCR reads into MiXCR, producing one record per CDR3 protein. The data show approximately 15,000 distinct CDR3 sequences, just over 5% seen once. Study-wide results and caveats: T-cell counts and diversity were attributed mostly to newly produced T cells one year after transplant. Reported findings indicate that, about two months after transplant, alpha-beta T cells came from several hundred expanded clones, which were derived from non-depleted graft cells. Surviving recipient T cells and intrathymic progenitors accounted for some patients' high TCRbeta diversity at day 60.

This CDR3 region has 15 residues. Germline V gives CDR1 ENHRY, CDR2 SYGVKD. Trimming pared 2 bases from V and 0 bases from J, leaving 11 bases between. The TCR sequence derives from a boy aged 5-17 years with acute lymphoblastic leukemia, due to receive a stem cell transplant. The starting material was PBMCs, obtained before TCRalphabeta/CD19-depleted stem cell transplant. The rearrangement joins TRBV10-3 to TRBJ2-7, with D unresolved. The CDR3 loop reads CAISEGTSSSYEQYF. CDR3 nucleotide sequence: TGTGCCATCAGTGAGGGTACGTCGAGCTCCTACGAGCAGTACTTC.